This T cell receptor (beta chain) was profiled in a study of cytomegalovirus exposure and HLA in healthy donors. Overall study results and limits: Another analysis was done later, and it associated approximately 15,000 TCR beta sequences with HLA alleles at 0.05 false discovery rate. Donor immune exposure was known only as CMV serostatus.

This CDR3 has 10 amino acids. The V end lost 8 bases, the J end lost 6 bases, and 9 bases lay between the germline ends. Germline values: CDR1 GTSNPN, CDR2 SVGIG (reference sequence). As concerns this clone: Its antigen is still unknown.

PCR used 60 Vbeta primers and 13 Jbeta primers. The assay was immunoSEQ multiplex PCR, and TCRdb's table has in-frame clones only and misses some. Altogether some 41,000 clones are present, more than 45% being singletons, with the ten largest covering approximately 5.6%. Specimen: PBMCs. This TCR was sampled from a man aged 60-69 years in good health and CMV-seronegative. The chain joins TRBV30 to TRBJ2-3; D may be TRBD2 (5 bases). CDR3 protein: CAEGEDTQYF. The DNA for the CDR3 is TGTGCCGAGGGAGAGGATACGCAGTATTTT. Combining the CDR3 with reference TRBV30 and TRBJ2-3 gives the whole variable domain SQTIHQWPATLVQPVGSPLSLECTVEGTSNPNLYWYRQAAGRGLQLLFYSVGIGQISSEVPQNLSASRPQDRQFILSSKKLLLSDSGFYLCAEGEDTQYFGPGTRLTVL.